One and the same sample provided the 21 T cell receptor beta chains below, sequenced in a study of blood T cells in healthy people across ages. A second PCR of about 6 to 11 cycles used a sample-barcoded 5' primer and a J-beta primer mix. MiXCR was run by TCRdb on the 5' RACE reads, yielding one entry per CDR3 protein. The sample shows 700,000 to 900,000 distinct CDR3 sequences, 50% to 65% of them seen only once. Specimen: blood. Receptor source: an elderly man in good health.

This clonotype was observed a handful of times. The CDR3 here is CASSRNTGEGETQYF. The CDR3 DNA reads TGTGCCAGCAGCCGAAATACAGGGGAGGGAGAGACCCAGTACTTC. This sequence joins TRBV4-2 and TRBJ2-5; D might be TRBD1 or TRBD2, each matching 7 bases. The germline gives CDR1 LGHNA, CDR2 YNFKEQ. This CDR3 is built from 15 residues. V was pared by 4 bases and J by 4 bases, with 16 bases between.

This chain joins TRBV15 and TRBJ2-1; 10 bases align to TRBD2. Looked up from germline, CDR1 is LNHNV and CDR2 is YYDKDF (reference sequence). J gave up 5 bases and V 4 bases, and 11 bases lay outside the gene matches. This CDR3 is 17 amino acids long. The CDR3 DNA follows: TGTGCCACCAGCACCTCCTTAGGACTAGCGGCAGACAATGAGCAGTTCTTC. Translated, it gives CATSTSLGLAADNEQFF. Drawing the rest from reference TRBV15 and TRBJ2-1, the complete variable domain is DAMVIQNPRYQVTQFGKPVTLSCSQTLNHNVMYWYQQKSSQAPKLLFHYYDKDFNNEADTPDNFQSRRPNTSFCFLDIRSPGLGDTAMYLCATSTSLGLAADNEQFFGPGTRLTVL.

This CDR3 reads CASKGQSYEQYF. As DNA, the CDR3 is TGTGCCAGCAAGGGACAGAGCTACGAGCAGTACTTC. The chain couples TRBV28 to TRBJ2-5; 7 bases agree with TRBD1. The tail of the sequence fits TRBJ2-7 better, so the J call may be wrong. Germline loops: CDR1 MDHEN, CDR2 SYDVKM. This CDR3 is 12 amino acids long.

This clonotype was detected only a few times. This rearrangement joins TRBV6-5 to TRBJ2-6; D gene ambiguous. Germline CDR1 and CDR2: MNHEY and SVGAGI. V gave up 6 bases and J gave up 0 bases, with 9 bases separating them. This CDR3 contains 15 residues. Written as DNA, the CDR3 is TGTGCCAGCAGGATACAGATCTCTGGGGCCAACGTCCTGACTTTC. Translated: CASRIQISGANVLTF.

Only a few counts were recorded for this clonotype. The chain is built from TRBV12-3 or TRBV12-4 and TRBJ1-5, with D possibly being TRBD1 (5 bases). Trimming cost V 4 bases and J 6 bases, with 13 bases left between them. The CDR3 contains 14 residues. The CDR3: CASSSFVGLQPQHF. DNA for the CDR3: TGTGCCAGCAGTTCTTTTGTGGGACTTCAGCCCCAGCATTTT.

V and J are TRBV20-1 and TRBJ1-1, with D tentatively TRBD1 (5 bases). Per germline, CDR1 DFQATT and CDR2 SNEGSKA (reference sequence). The CDR3 covers 14 residues. V was clipped by 6 bases and J by 2 bases, with 16 bases between them. For the CDR3, the DNA is TGCAGTGCCTCCCTCGGGGGAGTCAACACTGAAGCTTTCTTT. Protein sequence: CSASLGGVNTEAFF.

V gene TRBV7-9 combines with J gene TRBJ2-5, with D tentatively TRBD2 (6 bases). The germline V gene encodes CDR1 SEHNR and CDR2 FQNEAQ (reference sequence). V lost 5 bases and J 4 bases, leaving 20 bases between the germline ends. This CDR3 has 16 residues. The CDR3: CASSIDLAPSPETQYF. The DNA for the CDR3 is TGTGCCAGCAGCATAGACCTAGCGCCCAGCCCAGAGACCCAGTACTTC.

The chain employs TRBV12-3 or TRBV12-4 and TRBJ2-7; TRBD1 matches at 7 bases. The CDR3 runs to 14 residues. The trim removed 6 bases at V and 7 bases at J, leaving 12 bases unmatched. CDR3 bases: TGTGCCAGCAGGCCGGGACAGAATTACAATGAGCAGTACTTC. This sequence encodes CASRPGQNYNEQYF.

The chain employs TRBV9 and TRBJ2-1, with TRBD2 matching 8 bases. CDR1 and CDR2 (germline): SGDLS, YYNGEE. The CDR3 has 16 residues. The V and J ends lost 0 bases and 0 bases, in that order; junction bases with no gene match: 2. The CDR3 nucleotides are TGTGCCAGCAGCGTAGGTAGCGGGGACTCCTACAATGAGCAGTTCTTC. Its translation is CASSVGSGDSYNEQFF. Looking up the rest from reference TRBV9 and TRBJ2-1 gives the full variable domain: DSGVTQTPKHLITATGQRVTLRCSPRSGDLSVYWYQQSLDQGLQFLIQYYNGEERAKGNILERFSAQQFPDLHSELNLSSLELGDSALYFCASSVGSGDSYNEQFFGPGTRLTVL.

The chain uses TRBV25-1 and TRBJ2-1; 13 bases match TRBD2. In germline, CDR1 is MGHDK, CDR2 SYGVNS. The CDR3 extends over 16 amino acids. Germline trimming cut 1 base from V and 8 bases from J; bases unmatched to any gene: 5. In nucleotides, the CDR3 is TGTGCCAGCAGTGAATTGGGGACTAGCGGGAAATATGAGCAGTTCTTC. Translated: CASSELGTSGKYEQFF.

The rearrangement uses TRBV5-4 and TRBJ2-7; TRBD2 is a possible D gene (5 bases). The CDR3 length is 13 residues. CDR1 and CDR2 from the germline V gene are SGHNT and YYREEE (reference sequence). Trimming left V 1 base short and J 5 bases short, with 10 bases between. The CDR3 sequence is CASSLSPLDEQYF. For the CDR3, the DNA is TGTGCCAGCAGCTTGTCCCCACTAGACGAGCAGTACTTC.

The table lists this clonotype with a few counts. V gene TRBV7-2 combines with J gene TRBJ2-4; no firm D call. The CDR3 has 17 residues. Germline CDR1 reads SGHTA; CDR2 reads FQGNSA. Between the trimmed V and J ends, which lost 1 base and 0 bases, there was a span of 13 bases. The CDR3 reads CASSLVLTGGAKNIQYF. The CDR3, as DNA: TGTGCCAGCAGCTTAGTTTTGACGGGTGGAGCCAAAAACATTCAGTACTTC.

This clonotype occurred a few times. This chain links TRBV28 with TRBJ1-6, with D unresolved. This CDR3 spans 12 amino acids. Germline lookup yields CDR1 MDHEN and CDR2 SYDVKM. Trimming took off 2 bases at V and 7 bases at J, with 3 bases between the two ends. CDR3 in amino acids: CASSLKNSPLHF. The DNA for the CDR3 is TGTGCCAGCAGTTTAAAGAATTCACCCCTCCACTTT.

The sample holds a few counts of this clonotype. The V call is TRBV27, the J call TRBJ2-5; 7 bases are shared with TRBD1. The CDR3 sequence is 14 residues long. V gave up 6 bases and J gave up 2 bases; unmatched junction bases: 6. The germline V gene has CDR1 MNHEY and CDR2 SMNVEV (reference sequence). CDR3 sequence reads: CASRGTEIQETQYF. The CDR3 DNA reads as TGTGCCAGCAGAGGGACAGAAATTCAAGAGACCCAGTACTTC.

For this clonotype: The junction departs from the called germline gene at one end, perhaps through a read error. This chain connects TRBV7-2 to TRBJ2-5; tentatively, D is TRBD2 (6 bases). The CDR3 runs to 18 residues. Germline CDR1 reads SGHTA; CDR2 reads FQGNSA. CDR3 amino acids: CVSSSRQTGTRGQETQYF. The CDR3, as DNA: TGTGTCAGCAGCTCCCGACAAACCGGGACTCGAGGCCAAGAGACCCAGTACTTC.

This clonotype came up a few times. The V and J genes are TRBV20-1 and TRBJ2-4, with 10 bases matching TRBD2. This CDR3 has 14 amino acids. Germline lookup yields CDR1 DFQATT and CDR2 SNEGSKA (reference sequence). Trimming cost V 0 bases and J 13 bases; bases outside gene matches: 9. The CDR3 DNA reads TGCAGTGCTAGAGATGCAGCGGGAGGGCGTGAGCAGTACTTC. This codes for CSARDAAGGREQYF.

This clonotype was counted a single time. This chain joins TRBV20-1 and TRBJ2-7; 8 nucleotides agree with TRBD1. The end of the DNA fits TRBJ2-4 better, so the J call may be wrong. The germline gives CDR1 DFQATT, CDR2 SNEGSKA (reference sequence). The CDR3 contains 14 residues. The CDR3 reads CSARPGQGDNIQYF. CDR3 nucleotides: TGCAGTGCTCGCCCCGGACAGGGCGACAACATTCAGTACTTC.

This chain uses TRBV7-9 with TRBJ1-2; 10 bases fit TRBD1. V gave up 6 bases and J gave up 6 bases; unmatched junction bases: 7. The CDR3 is made up of 14 amino acids. Germline lookup yields CDR1 SEHNR and CDR2 FQNEAQ (reference sequence). For the CDR3, the DNA is TGTGCCAGCAGTCCGGACAGGGGGGAGGATGGCTACACCTTC. This sequence encodes CASSPDRGEDGYTF.

The chain combines TRBV6-5 with TRBJ1-4, with 8 bases aligning to TRBD1. Germline loops: CDR1 MNHEY, CDR2 SVGAGI. There are 15 residues in the CDR3. V dropped 7 bases and J dropped 6; count of bases not matched to a gene: 10. For the CDR3, the DNA is TGTGCCAGCAACCGACAGGGGCCGAGCGATGAAAAACTGTTTTTT. Translating it yields CASNRQGPSDEKLFF.

This clonotype came up a few times. The J gene is TRBJ2-1, the V gene TRBV3-1; TRBD1 agrees at 7 bases. The CDR3 runs to 16 residues. Germline trimming cut 1 base from V and 8 bases from J; bases unmatched to any gene: 11. The germline V gene has CDR1 LGHDT and CDR2 YNNKEL (reference sequence). The CDR3 spells CASSQGFTGARYEQFF. The CDR3 bases are TGTGCCAGCAGCCAAGGATTCACAGGGGCGAGGTATGAGCAGTTCTTC.

The rearrangement joins TRBV5-6 to TRBJ1-1; D is possibly TRBD1 (5 bases). V was pared by 1 base and J by 1 base, with 11 bases between. There are 15 residues in the CDR3. Per germline, CDR1 SGHDT and CDR2 YYEEEE. The DNA for the CDR3 is TGTGCCAGCAGCTTGACGGGACGGCCGAACACTGAAGCTTTCTTT. Its protein product is CASSLTGRPNTEAFF. Together with reference TRBV5-6 and TRBJ1-1, the CDR3 gives the full variable domain: DAGVTQSPTHLIKTRGQQVTLRCSPKSGHDTVSWYQQALGQGPQFIFQYYEEEERQRGNFPDRFSGHQFPNYSSELNVNALLLGDSALYLCASSLTGRPNTEAFFGQGTRLTVV.